One sample yielded the 27 T cell receptor beta chains listed below, sequenced in a study of blood T cell repertoires in COVID-19. Only in-frame clones appear in the TCRdb table, and some are missing; sequencing was by immunoSEQ multiplex PCR. The sample has 150,000 to 200,000 clones; under 85% are singletons. Material: peripheral blood. These receptor sequences come from a woman aged 65 to 85 with COVID-19, enrolled during active disease.

CDR3 protein: CATSDSWTAYNEQFF. In DNA, the CDR3 is TGTGCCACCAGTGATTCATGGACAGCCTACAATGAGCAGTTCTTC. This chain connects TRBV24-1 to TRBJ2-1; D is possibly TRBD1 (6 bases). The CDR3 is 15 amino acids. Looked up from germline, CDR1 is KGHDR and CDR2 is SFDVKD. The ends were cut back, 2 bases at V and 2 bases at J, with 9 bases in the middle.

This clone has just one count. The chain couples TRBV5-1 to TRBJ2-1, with D possibly being TRBD2 (6 bases). Germline V gene data show CDR1 as SGHRS and CDR2 as YFSETQ. Deletions cut 4 bases from V and 6 bases from J, with 14 bases between. The length of the CDR3 is 14 residues. The CDR3 spells CASSLRLDSNEQFF. CDR3 nucleotide sequence: TGCGCCAGCAGCCTTAGACTAGATAGCAATGAGCAGTTCTTC.

The V call is TRBV6-5, the J call TRBJ1-5, with D possibly being TRBD1 (5 bases). Trimming pared 5 bases from V and 1 base from J, leaving 9 bases between. CDR3 length: 14 residues. Per germline, CDR1 MNHEY and CDR2 SVGAGI. The CDR3 protein is CASSHSGSNQPQHF. DNA of the CDR3: TGTGCCAGCAGTCATTCAGGGAGCAATCAGCCCCAGCATTTT.

The CDR3 here is CASSQDFRSVSSGNTIYF. As DNA, the CDR3 is TGCGCCAGCAGCCAAGATTTCCGGAGCGTCAGCTCTGGAAACACCATATATTTT. The chain employs TRBV4-3 and TRBJ1-3; D is ambiguous. Germline V CDR1 and CDR2: LGHNA, YSLEER. V was cut by 0 bases and J by 0 bases, with 15 bases left in between. This CDR3 region has 18 residues.

This sequence joins TRBV28 and TRBJ1-4; 11 positions match TRBD1. V lost 5 bases, J lost 0 bases, and 2 bases stayed unmatched. Germline V gene sequence: CDR1 MDHEN, CDR2 SYDVKM. The CDR3 extends over 16 amino acids. This CDR3 reads CASSGQGATTNEKLFF. The CDR3 nucleotides read TGTGCCAGCAGTGGACAGGGGGCAACAACTAATGAAAAACTGTTTTTT.

This clone was counted only a few times. The J gene is TRBJ2-7, the V gene TRBV10-2; 7 bases match TRBD2. The CDR3 loop spans 13 amino acids. Germline lookup yields CDR1 WSHSY and CDR2 SAAADI. Trimming cost V 9 bases and J 10 bases; bases outside gene matches: 15. CDR3 sequence: CASREGTAIRQYF. The CDR3 nucleotides are TGCGCCAGTAGGGAGGGAACAGCTATCCGCCAGTACTTC.

In this sample, this clone turned up a few times. The chain combines TRBV6-7 with TRBJ2-1; the match to TRBD2 covers 8 bases. TRBV6-7 is filed as an ORF, its function uncertain. Trimming at V came to 6 bases and at J to 6 bases, leaving 4 bases not matched to a gene. The CDR3 covers 13 residues. CDR3 coding DNA: TGTGCCAGCAGGCTACGGGAGGGCAATGAGCAGTTCTTC. Residues: CASRLREGNEQFF.

The rearrangement links TRBV28 to TRBJ1-1; D not certain. Per the germline V gene, CDR1 is MDHEN and CDR2 is SYDVKM. The CDR3 loop spans 14 amino acids. V lost 8 bases and J 0 bases, leaving 13 bases between the germline ends. CDR3 region: CASAVRSMNTEAFF. CDR3 nucleotides: TGTGCCAGCGCAGTTCGGAGCATGAACACTGAAGCTTTCTTT.

The chain couples TRBV5-6 to TRBJ2-1, with no clear D. From germline, CDR1 is SGHDT and CDR2 YYEEEE. Trimming took off 0 bases at V and 0 bases at J, with 10 bases between the two ends. This CDR3 has 16 amino acids. The CDR3 DNA reads TGTGCCAGCAGCTTGGGCATAAAGAGCTCCTACAATGAGCAGTTCTTC. Translated, it gives CASSLGIKSSYNEQFF.

The chain links TRBV11-3 to TRBJ2-1, with 7 bases lining up with TRBD2. V dropped 3 bases and J dropped 4; count of bases not matched to a gene: 9. The CDR3 sequence is 16 residues long. Germline V lookup: CDR1 SGHNT, CDR2 YENEEA. CDR3 coding DNA: TGTGCCAGCAGCTTGGGACTACAAGTAGATTACAATGAGCAGTTCTTC. It specifies CASSLGLQVDYNEQFF.

In DNA, the CDR3 is TGTGCCAGCAGCCCGGAGACCTCGCAGTATTTT. This gives the protein CASSPETSQYF. This sequence joins TRBV7-7 and TRBJ2-3; no clear D gene. Per the germline V gene, CDR1 is SSHAT and CDR2 is FNYEAQ (reference sequence). The V end was cut by 5 bases, the J end by 10 bases, with 10 bases between. The CDR3 consists of 11 residues.

J is TRBJ1-1 and V is TRBV19; possibly TRBD1 for D (5 bases). Trimming left V 4 bases short and J 2 bases short, with 14 bases between. The CDR3 totals 15 residues. Germline V CDR1 and CDR2: LNHDA, SQIVND (reference sequence). CDR3 protein: CASSKRGEGNTEAFF. The CDR3 DNA follows: TGTGCCAGTAGTAAACGGGGGGAAGGAAACACTGAAGCTTTCTTT.

J is TRBJ2-3 and V is TRBV5-1, with a weak D call TRBD2 (5 bases). The CDR3 is 14 residues long. Germline CDR1 is SGHRS and CDR2 is YFSETQ. Trimming pared 2 bases from V and 1 base from J, leaving 8 bases between. CDR3 amino acids: CASSFSARTDTQYF. In nucleotides, the CDR3 is TGCGCCAGCAGCTTTAGCGCCCGCACAGATACGCAGTATTTT. The variable domain in full, with the rest retrieved from reference TRBV5-1 and TRBJ2-3, is KAGVTQTPRYLIKTRGQQVTLSCSPISGHRSVSWYQQTPGQGLQFLFEYFSETQRNKGNFPGRFSGRQFSNSRSEMNVSTLELGDSALYLCASSFSARTDTQYFGPGTRLTVL.

This clone was detected a few times. The chain combines TRBV7-2 with TRBJ2-1; D is perhaps TRBD1 (6 bases). V was pared by 6 bases and J by 5 bases, with 17 bases between. This CDR3 region has 15 residues. Germline V gives CDR1 SGHTA, CDR2 FQGNSA. The CDR3 protein is CASRTQGLANNEQFF. DNA of the CDR3: TGTGCCAGCAGGACACAGGGTTTGGCCAACAATGAGCAGTTCTTC.

This clone was counted once. The CDR3 nucleotides are TGTGCCAGTAGTATAGCGGGGGTGCGGTATCAGCCCCAGCATTTT. Its protein product is CASSIAGVRYQPQHF. This rearrangement joins TRBV19 to TRBJ1-5; D possibly corresponds to TRBD1 (5 bases). Looked up from germline, CDR1 is LNHDA and CDR2 is SQIVND (reference sequence). Trimming shortened V by 1 base and J by 5 bases, and 12 bases separated the two germline ends. The CDR3 totals 15 residues.

The V call is TRBV5-1, the J call TRBJ1-1; a weak D match, TRBD1 (5 bases). This CDR3 is built from 14 residues. Per the germline V gene, CDR1 is SGHRS and CDR2 is YFSETQ. Trimming removed 0 bases at V and 6 bases at J, with 12 bases between. CDR3 sequence (DNA): TGCGCCAGCAGCTTGGGGTTACAGGCATCTGAAGCTTTCTTT. Translating it yields CASSLGLQASEAFF. The whole variable domain, filled in from reference TRBV5-1 and TRBJ1-1, reads KAGVTQTPRYLIKTRGQQVTLSCSPISGHRSVSWYQQTPGQGLQFLFEYFSETQRNKGNFPGRFSGRQFSNSRSEMNVSTLELGDSALYLCASSLGLQASEAFFGQGTRLTVV.

V usage is TRBV6-6 and J usage is TRBJ2-5; 7 bases fit TRBD1. The CDR3 length is 15 residues. Germline CDR1 is MNHNY and CDR2 is SVGAGI (reference sequence). Trimming cost V 4 bases and J 1 base; bases outside gene matches: 6. The CDR3 loop is CASSLTGTVQETQYF. CDR3 nucleotide sequence: TGTGCCAGCAGTTTAACCGGGACAGTCCAAGAGACCCAGTACTTC.

This clone was detected ten times or more. This chain connects TRBV7-5 to TRBJ2-2; TRBD2, the D gene given by the table, was not confirmed from the DNA. TRBV7-5 is shown as a pseudogene. This CDR3 region has 17 residues. The CDR3 DNA follows: TGTGCCAGAAGCTTACGACTAGCGGGAGAAGGGACCGGGGAGCTGTTTTTT. This translates into CARSLRLAGEGTGELFF.

The J gene is TRBJ2-3, the V gene TRBV7-8, with 10 bases identical to TRBD1. V shed 5 bases and J 0 bases; nucleotides not matched to a gene: 5. The CDR3 totals 16 residues. In germline, CDR1 is SGHVS, CDR2 FQNEAQ. The CDR3: CASSIRDRGSTDTQYF. DNA of the CDR3: TGTGCCAGCAGCATCCGGGACAGGGGTAGCACAGATACGCAGTATTTT.

V usage is TRBV18 and J usage is TRBJ2-1, with TRBD2 identical over 9 bases. Germline V gene lookup returns CDR1 KGHSH and CDR2 LQKENI. V was clipped by 4 bases and J by 4 bases; unmatched bases: 2. This CDR3 has 14 residues. The CDR3 sequence is CASSLAGEYNEQFF. CDR3 DNA sequence: TGTGCCAGCTCACTAGCGGGAGAGTACAATGAGCAGTTCTTC.

The CDR3 sequence is CASSRTSGGAYEQYF. The CDR3, as DNA: TGTGCCAGCAGTCGTACTAGCGGAGGGGCCTACGAGCAGTACTTC. The V gene is TRBV6-6, the J gene TRBJ2-7; 8 positions match TRBD2. CDR3 length equals 15 residues. Germline V gives CDR1 MNHNY, CDR2 SVGAGI (reference sequence). V dropped 5 bases and J dropped 2; count of bases not matched to a gene: 8.

The chain recombines TRBV19 with TRBJ2-2; TRBD2 agrees at 16 bases. Germline loops: CDR1 LNHDA, CDR2 SQIVND (reference sequence). V lost 4 bases, J lost 6 bases, and 11 bases stayed unmatched. The CDR3 loop spans 19 amino acids. In DNA form, the CDR3 reads TGTGCCAGTAGTAAGCTGTCCCCGGGACTAGCGGGAGGGCCCGGGGAGCTGTTTTTT. It specifies CASSKLSPGLAGGPGELFF.

The CDR3 loop is CASSHLAGGYEQYF. CDR3 in DNA: TGTGCCAGCAGCCACTTAGCGGGAGGATACGAGCAGTACTTC. The chain uses TRBV3-1 (or the pseudogene TRBV3-2) and TRBJ2-7, with 10 bases fitting TRBD2. Germline V gives CDR1 LGHDT, CDR2 YNNKEL (reference sequence). Germline trimming cut 3 bases from V and 4 bases from J; bases unmatched to any gene: 3. This CDR3 spans 14 amino acids.

The chain recombines TRBV29-1 with TRBJ1-4; D gene ambiguous. V dropped 7 bases and J dropped 7 bases, with 13 bases sitting between them. The CDR3 has 12 amino acids. The V gene's germline CDR1 is SQVTM and CDR2 ANQGSEA. The CDR3 DNA reads as TGCAGCGCCCTCTTACAGAGTGAAAAACTGTTTTTT. Residues: CSALLQSEKLFF. Using reference TRBV29-1 and TRBJ1-4 for the parts outside the CDR3, the full variable domain is SAVISQKPSRDICQRGTSLTIQCQVDSQVTMMFWYRQQPGQSLTLIATANQGSEATYESGFVIDKFPISRPNLTFSTLTVSNMSPEDSSIYLCSALLQSEKLFFGSGTQLSVL.

V is TRBV7-3 and J is TRBJ2-3; D gene ambiguous. V was trimmed by 0 bases and J by 0 bases, leaving 7 bases between them. The CDR3 has 15 amino acids. The germline CDR1 and CDR2 sequences are SGHTA and FQGTGA. CDR3 DNA: TGTGCCAGCAGCTTAACCAGACTTAGCACAGATACGCAGTATTTT. Amino acid sequence: CASSLTRLSTDTQYF.

This clone appeared once. V is TRBV4-2 and J is TRBJ1-2, with 9 bases lining up with TRBD1. CDR1 LGHNA and CDR2 YNFKEQ come from the germline V gene. After removal of 3 bases from V and 2 bases from J, the junction contained 7 bases not matched to a gene. This CDR3 is 16 amino acids long. The DNA for the CDR3 is TGTGCCAGCAGCCATGCTACAGGGGGCTTAAACTATGGCTACACCTTC. Translation: CASSHATGGLNYGYTF.

In its sample, this clone was seen once. The chain joins TRBV7-3 to TRBJ2-2; TRBD2 matches at 9 bases. The germline CDR1 and CDR2 sequences are SGHTA and FQGTGA. The V and J ends lost 4 bases and 3 bases, in that order; junction bases with no gene match: 18. This CDR3 comprises 20 residues. The CDR3 sequence is CASSSPKPIAGAKHTGELFF. The DNA for the CDR3 is TGTGCCAGCAGCTCGCCCAAGCCCATAGCGGGGGCTAAACACACCGGGGAGCTGTTTTTT.